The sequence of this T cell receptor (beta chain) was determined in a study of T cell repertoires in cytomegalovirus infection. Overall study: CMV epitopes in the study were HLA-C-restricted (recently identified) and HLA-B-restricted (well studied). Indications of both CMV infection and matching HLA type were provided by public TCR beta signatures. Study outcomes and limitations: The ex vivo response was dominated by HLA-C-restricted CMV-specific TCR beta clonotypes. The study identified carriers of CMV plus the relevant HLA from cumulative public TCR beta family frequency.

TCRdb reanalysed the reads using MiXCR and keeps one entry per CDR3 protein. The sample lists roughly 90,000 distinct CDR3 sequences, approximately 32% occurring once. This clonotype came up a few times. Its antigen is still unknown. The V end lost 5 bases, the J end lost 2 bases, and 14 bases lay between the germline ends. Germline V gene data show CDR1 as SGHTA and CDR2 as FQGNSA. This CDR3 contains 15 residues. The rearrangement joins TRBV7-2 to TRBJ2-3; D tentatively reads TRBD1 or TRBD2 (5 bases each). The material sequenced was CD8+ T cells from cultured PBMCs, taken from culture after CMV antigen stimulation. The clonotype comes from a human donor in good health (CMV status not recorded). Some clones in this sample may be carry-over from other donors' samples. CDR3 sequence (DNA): TGTGCCAGCAGCCTCGGGACGGCGAACACAGATACGCAGTATTTT. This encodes CASSLGTANTDTQYF.